Below, 21 T cell receptor beta chains from the same sample are listed, as sequenced in a study of cytomegalovirus exposure and HLA in healthy donors. The primer mix had 60 Vbeta and 13 Jbeta primers. Repertoires were generated with immunoSEQ multiplex PCR, while TCRdb's copy carries only in-frame clones and drops some. The sample lists 120,000 to 150,000 clones, roughly 81% occurring once. The sample taken for sequencing was PBMCs. The receptor source for this set is a female donor in good health and CMV-seronegative.

The chain has TRBV19 and TRBJ2-3; 11 bases are a match to TRBD2. V shed 6 bases, J shed 2 bases, and the junction held 7 bases outside the gene matches. The CDR3 extends over 16 amino acids. Germline V gives CDR1 LNHDA, CDR2 SQIVND (reference sequence). The CDR3 sequence is CASSNVAGGTTDTQYF. The CDR3 nucleotides read TGTGCCAGTAGCAACGTAGCGGGGGGGACCACAGATACGCAGTATTTT. Full variable domain (outside the CDR3, taken from reference TRBV19 and TRBJ2-3): DGGITQSPKYLFRKEGQNVTLSCEQNLNHDAMYWYRQDPGQGLRLIYYSQIVNDFQKGDIAEGYSVSREKKESFPLTVTSAQKNPTAFYLCASSNVAGGTTDTQYFGPGTRLTVL.

This chain links TRBV28 with TRBJ2-7; a weak D match, TRBD1 (5 bases). The CDR3 is made up of 12 amino acids. Trimming left V 6 bases short and J 4 bases short, with 10 bases between. Germline V lookup: CDR1 MDHEN, CDR2 SYDVKM. CDR3 protein: CASRSTAYEQYF. The CDR3, as DNA: TGTGCCAGCAGATCGACAGCATACGAGCAGTACTTC.

The gene calls are TRBV6-1 and TRBJ2-5, with TRBD1 matching over 8 bases. The end of the DNA is better explained by TRBJ2-7, so the J call may be wrong. This CDR3 spans 14 amino acids. Germline loops: CDR1 MNHNS, CDR2 SASEGT. The CDR3 here is CASSKTGAGYEQYF. CDR3 DNA: TGTGCCAGCAGTAAGACAGGGGCCGGCTACGAGCAGTACTTC.

V gene TRBV15 combines with J gene TRBJ2-6, with D tentatively TRBD1 (5 bases). Trimming stripped 3 bases from V and 1 base from J, with 13 bases between. Germline loops: CDR1 LNHNV, CDR2 YYDKDF (reference sequence). The CDR3 consists of 17 residues. DNA for the CDR3: TGTGCCACCAGCAGCCGGGCAGGGCAATCTGGGGCCAACGTCCTGACTTTC. The encoded protein is CATSSRAGQSGANVLTF.

The V and J genes are TRBV28 and TRBJ1-2; D is perhaps TRBD1 (5 bases). The germline V gene encodes CDR1 MDHEN and CDR2 SYDVKM. The V and J ends lost 4 bases and 10 bases respectively, with 13 bases between them. This CDR3 is built from 12 residues. The CDR3 reads CASSSQGWAYTF. Written as DNA, the CDR3 is TGTGCCAGCAGTTCCCAGGGTTGGGCCTACACCTTC.

The V gene is TRBV28, the J gene TRBJ1-2; the match to TRBD1 covers 7 bases. The CDR3 contains 13 residues. CDR1 and CDR2 from the germline V gene are MDHEN and SYDVKM. V gave up 6 bases and J gave up 5 bases; unmatched junction bases: 6. CDR3 nucleotides: TGTGCCAGCAGATCCCGACAGGGTTATGGCTACACCTTC. Protein product: CASRSRQGYGYTF.

The rearrangement uses TRBV7-2 and TRBJ1-6; 7 positions match TRBD1. This CDR3 is built from 17 residues. The germline V gene has CDR1 SGHTA and CDR2 FQGNSA. V dropped 1 base and J dropped 7; count of bases not matched to a gene: 10. CDR3: CASSLGNPGGLNSPLHF. CDR3 nucleotides: TGTGCCAGCAGCTTAGGGAACCCAGGGGGGCTAAATTCACCCCTCCACTTT.

The chain combines TRBV6-1 with TRBJ1-1; TRBD1 matches at 9 bases. The ends lost 7 bases at V and 8 bases at J; junction bases unmatched: 8. This CDR3 comprises 13 residues. Germline assignment: CDR1 MNHNS and CDR2 SASEGT. CDR3 nucleotides: TGTGCCAGCAACCCGGGACAGGGAGTAGAAGCTTTCTTT. Residues: CASNPGQGVEAFF.

This clone came up once. The chain recombines TRBV13 with TRBJ2-1; 14 nucleotides line up with TRBD2. With V trimmed by 0 bases and J by 7 bases, 2 bases remained unmatched. Germline assignment: CDR1 PRHDT and CDR2 FYEKMQ (reference sequence). There are 16 residues in the CDR3. The DNA for the CDR3 is TGTGCCAGCAGCTTAGGGACTAGCGGGAGGGGTAATGAGCAGTTCTTC. Translating it yields CASSLGTSGRGNEQFF.

The chain links TRBV6-4 to TRBJ2-1; 12 nucleotides match TRBD2. The junction had 7 bases not matched to a gene; V was cut back by 4 bases and J by 15 bases. In germline, CDR1 is MRHNA, CDR2 SNTAGT. The CDR3 consists of 13 residues. The CDR3: CASSALAGGLGFF. CDR3 DNA sequence: TGTGCCAGCAGTGCCCTAGCGGGAGGGCTCGGGTTCTTC.

This chain joins TRBV11-2 and TRBJ1-2; D is possibly TRBD1 (6 bases). The ends were cut back, 5 bases at V and 2 bases at J, with 9 bases in the middle. Germline assignment: CDR1 SGHAT and CDR2 FQNNGV. The CDR3 runs to 13 residues. The CDR3 DNA reads as TGTGCCAGCAGCGACCAGGGGAACTATGGCTACACCTTC. Its translation is CASSDQGNYGYTF.

V and J are TRBV14 and TRBJ2-4; D is possibly TRBD2 (6 bases). The V gene's germline CDR1 is SGHDN and CDR2 FVKESK. The CDR3 runs 11 residues. V dropped 3 bases and J dropped 10 bases, with 7 bases sitting between them. The CDR3 bases are TGTGCCAGCAGCCATGGGGGGATTCAGTACTTC. This translates into CASSHGGIQYF. The full variable domain, completed using reference TRBV14 and TRBJ2-4, is EAGVTQFPSHSVIEKGQTVTLRCDPISGHDNLYWYRRVMGKEIKFLLHFVKESKQDESGMPNNRFLAERTGGTYSTLKVQPAELEDSGVYFCASSHGGIQYFGAGTRLSVL.

V and J are TRBV6-6 and TRBJ2-7, with D perhaps matching TRBD1 (5 bases). The CDR3 runs to 10 residues. Looked up from germline, CDR1 is MNHNY and CDR2 is SVGAGI (reference sequence). The V end was cut by 9 bases, the J end by 6 bases, with 9 bases between. CDR3 sequence: CASKGCEQYF. The CDR3 DNA is TGTGCCAGTAAGGGGTGCGAGCAGTACTTC.

The chain links TRBV6-1 to TRBJ2-7; D uncertain. In germline, CDR1 is MNHNS, CDR2 SASEGT. Trimming pared 0 bases from V and 3 bases from J, leaving 12 bases between. The CDR3 contains 15 residues. The CDR3 region has the DNA TGTGCCAGCAGTGAAGCGGCCGAACAGATCTACGAGCAGTACTTC. It translates to CASSEAAEQIYEQYF.

The chain couples TRBV9 to TRBJ1-1; TRBD1 is a possible D gene (5 bases). The CDR3 is 16 amino acids. Germline V lookup: CDR1 SGDLS, CDR2 YYNGEE. Trimming removed 0 bases at V and 6 bases at J, with 18 bases between. CDR3 bases: TGTGCCAGCAGCGTAGCCCCGTTGGGGCAGACGTCTGAAGCTTTCTTT. This gives the protein CASSVAPLGQTSEAFF.

The gene calls are TRBV5-1 and TRBJ1-3; 9 bases are shared with TRBD1. The CDR3 covers 19 residues. The germline gives CDR1 SGHRS, CDR2 YFSETQ. J was trimmed by 7 bases and V by 1 base; bases with no gene match: 18. The CDR3 region is CASSLRDRDLTRDFNTIYF. Written as DNA, the CDR3 is TGCGCCAGCAGCTTGAGGGACAGGGATCTAACGAGAGATTTTAACACCATATATTTT.

This clone was observed a single time. The rearrangement joins TRBV7-9 to TRBJ1-2; D gene unclear. The V end lost 1 base, the J end lost 7 bases, and 13 bases lay between the germline ends. This CDR3 region has 14 residues. Germline V gene data show CDR1 as SEHNR and CDR2 as FQNEAQ (reference sequence). The CDR3 DNA sequence: TGTGCCAGCAGCTTAGAACCGTTTCCACTTGGCTACACCTTC. Translating it yields CASSLEPFPLGYTF.

The chain links TRBV27 to TRBJ2-7; possible D gene TRBD1, 6 bases. The germline CDR1 and CDR2 sequences are MNHEY and SMNVEV (reference sequence). CDR3 length equals 17 residues. V lost 1 base and J 3 bases, leaving 19 bases between the germline ends. The CDR3 DNA is TGTGCCAGCAGTTTATTGGACAGTCAATCCCGGAACTACGAGCAGTACTTC. This encodes CASSLLDSQSRNYEQYF.

This clone was counted only a few times. This rearrangement joins TRBV2 to TRBJ2-7; the match to TRBD2 covers 12 bases. Germline lookup yields CDR1 SNHLY and CDR2 FYNNEI. The CDR3 has 19 amino acids. J lost 3 bases, V lost 3 bases, and 15 bases had no gene match. The CDR3 sequence is CASSDNGPIVTSGGYEQYF. The CDR3 coding sequence is TGTGCCAGCAGTGACAATGGGCCCATCGTGACTAGCGGGGGCTACGAGCAGTACTTC. Filled out from reference TRBV2 and TRBJ2-7, the complete variable domain reads EPEVTQTPSHQVTQMGQEVILRCVPISNHLYFYWYRQILGQKVEFLVSFYNNEISEKSEIFDDQFSVERPDGSNFTLKIRSTKLEDSAMYFCASSDNGPIVTSGGYEQYFGPGTRLTVT.

The chain has TRBV9 and TRBJ2-2; unclear D gene. V was clipped by 0 bases and J by 4 bases, with 7 bases between them. Germline loops: CDR1 SGDLS, CDR2 YYNGEE. The CDR3 extends over 14 amino acids. This chain's CDR3 is CASSVAGGTGELFF. The CDR3 nucleotides are TGTGCCAGCAGCGTAGCGGGTGGCACCGGGGAGCTGTTTTTT.

This clone appeared once. The chain uses TRBV6-4 and TRBJ1-1, with 9 bases matching TRBD1. The V and J ends lost 6 bases and 4 bases, in that order; junction bases with no gene match: 3. Germline CDR1 reads MRHNA; CDR2 reads SNTAGT. This CDR3 is built from 13 residues. The CDR3 loop reads CASSLDRGTEAFF. The CDR3 nucleotides read TGTGCCAGCAGCCTGGACAGGGGCACTGAAGCTTTCTTT.